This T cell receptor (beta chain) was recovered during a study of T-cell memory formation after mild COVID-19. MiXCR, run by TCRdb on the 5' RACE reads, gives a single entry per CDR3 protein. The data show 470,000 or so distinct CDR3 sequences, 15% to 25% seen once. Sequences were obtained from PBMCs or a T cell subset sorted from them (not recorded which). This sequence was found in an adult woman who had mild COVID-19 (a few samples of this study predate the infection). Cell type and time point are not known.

CDR3: CASSAGQGISPLHF. The CDR3 nucleotides are TGTGCCAGCAGTGCAGGACAGGGTATTTCACCCCTCCACTTT. The chain uses TRBV6-1 and TRBJ1-6; 8 nucleotides line up with TRBD1. CDR3 length: 14 amino acids. With V trimmed by 4 bases and J by 9 bases, 5 bases remained unmatched. The germline gives CDR1 MNHNS, CDR2 SASEGT.